These 30 T cell receptor beta chains came from one sample sequenced in a study of blood T cell repertoires in COVID-19. Using immunoSEQ multiplex PCR, the repertoire was profiled, and TCRdb retains in-frame clones only, with some absent. The table has roughly 170,000 clones, about 86% seen once; the top ten hold around 1%. The specimen was peripheral blood. These receptors all come from a woman under 30 who had recovered from COVID-19.

V and J are TRBV28 and TRBJ2-5, with 7 positions matching TRBD1. The CDR3 loop spans 18 amino acids. Germline CDR1 reads MDHEN; CDR2 reads SYDVKM. V lost 6 bases to trimming and J lost 2 bases; unmatched junction nucleotides: 18. Written as DNA, the CDR3 is TGTGCCAGCAGCAAACTTACTTCCCCCAGGGGGATTCAAGAGACCCAGTACTTC. Translated: CASSKLTSPRGIQETQYF. The entire variable domain, with the rest obtained from reference TRBV28 and TRBJ2-5, is as follows: DVKVTQSSRYLVKRTGEKVFLECVQDMDHENMFWYRQDPGLGLRLIYFSYDVKMKEKGDIPEGYSVSREKKERFSLILESASTNQTSMYLCASSKLTSPRGIQETQYFGPGTRLLVL.

The rearrangement links TRBV3-1 (or the pseudogene TRBV3-2) to TRBJ2-6, with TRBD1 as a possible D gene (5 bases). Germline values: CDR1 LGHDT, CDR2 YNNKEL (reference sequence). The ends were cut back, 3 bases at V and 2 bases at J, with 5 bases in the middle. The CDR3 runs to 14 residues. The CDR3 is CASSHRAGANVLTF. As DNA, the CDR3 is TGTGCCAGCAGCCACAGGGCTGGGGCCAACGTCCTGACTTTC.

CDR3 sequence: CASSLGGPGDGELFF. CDR3 bases: TGTGCCAGCAGCTTAGGGGGGCCCGGGGACGGGGAGCTGTTTTTT. The chain joins TRBV7-2 to TRBJ2-2, with D tentatively TRBD1 (6 bases). The CDR3 covers 15 residues. Germline V gene lookup returns CDR1 SGHTA and CDR2 FQGNSA. Between the trimmed V and J ends, which lost 1 base and 7 bases, there was a span of 13 bases.

The J gene is TRBJ2-3, the V gene TRBV4-3; 10 bases agree with TRBD2. Germline V gene lookup returns CDR1 LGHNA and CDR2 YSLEER. CDR3 size: 17 residues. J gave up 6 bases and V 0 bases, and 9 bases lay outside the gene matches. CDR3 region: CASSQDSSGRAGDTQYF. As DNA, the CDR3 is TGCGCCAGCAGCCAAGATTCGAGCGGGAGGGCCGGGGATACGCAGTATTTT.

This clone was counted at least ten times. V and J are TRBV30 and TRBJ1-3; 7 bases align to TRBD1. CDR3 length equals 14 residues. Per germline, CDR1 GTSNPN and CDR2 SVGIG (reference sequence). After removal of 5 bases from V and 4 bases from J, the junction contained 8 bases not matched to a gene. The CDR3 bases are TGTGCCTGGGAATTGACAGGGAAAGGAAACACCATATATTTT. Protein sequence: CAWELTGKGNTIYF.

The chain couples TRBV9 to TRBJ2-5, with D tentatively TRBD1 (6 bases). This CDR3 contains 15 residues. Germline values: CDR1 SGDLS, CDR2 YYNGEE. The ends were cut back, 4 bases at V and 4 bases at J, with 17 bases in the middle. CDR3 protein: CASSSGQTLGETQYF. DNA of the CDR3: TGTGCCAGCAGCTCGGGACAAACCTTAGGAGAGACCCAGTACTTC.

The genes are TRBV7-2 and TRBJ2-3, with 8 bases lining up with TRBD2. The J segment lost 3 bases and the V segment lost 4 bases, leaving 12 bases of the junction unmatched. Germline V gene data show CDR1 as SGHTA and CDR2 as FQGNSA. This CDR3 spans 17 amino acids. Here the CDR3 reads CASSSPPSGLRTDTQYF. CDR3 DNA sequence: TGTGCCAGCAGCTCCCCGCCTAGCGGGCTCAGGACAGATACGCAGTATTTT. Looking up the rest from reference TRBV7-2 and TRBJ2-3 gives the full variable domain: GAGVSQSPSNKVTEKGKDVELRCDPISGHTALYWYRQSLGQGLEFLIYFQGNSAPDKSGLPSDRFSAERTGGSVSTLTIQRTQQEDSAVYLCASSSPPSGLRTDTQYFGPGTRLTVL.

The chain links TRBV4-3 to TRBJ2-3; 14 nucleotides line up with TRBD2. Germline lookup yields CDR1 LGHNA and CDR2 YSLEER. The CDR3 loop spans 19 amino acids. Losses at the gene ends were 1 base for V and 2 bases for J; bases not matched to a gene: 8. The CDR3 here is CASSQGTRTSGGPTDTQYF. The CDR3 coding sequence is TGCGCCAGCAGCCAAGGGACTCGGACTAGCGGGGGGCCCACAGATACGCAGTATTTT.

J is TRBJ1-6 and V is TRBV2; maybe TRBD1 (5 bases). The CDR3 is 17 residues long. CDR1 and CDR2 from the germline V gene are SNHLY and FYNNEI. V lost 4 bases and J lost 5, with 18 bases in between. This CDR3 reads CASSAARAPANNSPLHF. The CDR3 nucleotides are TGTGCCAGCAGTGCGGCCAGGGCCCCTGCTAATAATTCACCCCTCCACTTT.

This sequence joins TRBV5-8 and TRBJ1-1; 12 nucleotides line up with TRBD1. After removal of 3 bases from V and 3 bases from J, the junction contained 6 bases not matched to a gene. Germline loops: CDR1 SGHTS, CDR2 YDEGEE. This CDR3 has 16 amino acids. The CDR3 DNA sequence: TGTGCCAGCAGCTCCGGGACAGGGGGCGCGGACACTGAAGCTTTCTTT. Translated, it gives CASSSGTGGADTEAFF.

This rearrangement joins TRBV11-3 to TRBJ2-3; 8 positions match TRBD2. Germline CDR1 reads SGHNT; CDR2 reads YENEEA. V shed 3 bases and J 1 base; nucleotides not matched to a gene: 12. The CDR3 spans 18 residues. The DNA for the CDR3 is TGTGCCAGCAGCTTTAAGGGGAGCGGGAGTTCGGGCACAGATACGCAGTATTTT. Translating it yields CASSFKGSGSSGTDTQYF.

The genes are TRBV19 and TRBJ1-4; D may be TRBD1 (6 bases). Germline V gives CDR1 LNHDA, CDR2 SQIVND (reference sequence). The CDR3 runs to 14 residues. V lost 6 bases and J lost 7, with 15 bases in between. CDR3 bases: TGTGCCAGTAGGGGGGGGGCCGTGGGTGAAAAACTGTTTTTT. It codes for CASRGGAVGEKLFF.

The CDR3 bases are TGTGCCAGCAGCCCGAAGGTTAGCGCCAATGGGATCACAGATACGCAGTATTTT. Amino acids: CASSPKVSANGITDTQYF. The chain carries TRBV11-3 and TRBJ2-3; perhaps TRBD2 as D (5 bases). With 5 bases removed from V and 2 bases from J, the gap between germline ends came to 23 bases. Germline V gene sequence: CDR1 SGHNT, CDR2 YENEEA. The CDR3 is 18 amino acids.

The chain links TRBV7-3 to TRBJ2-1; TRBD2 agrees at 7 bases. The CDR3 totals 15 residues. Per germline, CDR1 SGHTA and CDR2 FQGTGA. After removal of 3 bases from V and 4 bases from J, the junction contained 6 bases not matched to a gene. In DNA, the CDR3 is TGTGCCAGCAGCTTGGGGACTACTCCTTACAATGAGCAGTTCTTC. Translating gives CASSLGTTPYNEQFF.

J is TRBJ2-1 and V is TRBV13; a possible D gene is TRBD2 (6 bases). Germline-derived CDR1 and CDR2 are PRHDT and FYEKMQ (reference sequence). V lost 3 bases and J lost 7, with 16 bases in between. The CDR3 sequence is 15 residues long. The CDR3 coding sequence is TGTGCCAGCAGCTTCCGGGAGCTTTGGCAAAATGAGCAGTTCTTC. Amino acid sequence: CASSFRELWQNEQFF.

The V and J genes are TRBV3-1 (or the pseudogene TRBV3-2) and TRBJ1-1, with a weak D call TRBD1 (6 bases). The CDR3 extends over 13 amino acids. Per germline, CDR1 LGHDT and CDR2 YNNKEL (reference sequence). V shed 4 bases and J shed 8 bases, with 14 bases lying between them. DNA of the CDR3: TGTGCCAGCAGCCTGGGACAAACTTTCGAAGCTTTCTTT. Its protein is CASSLGQTFEAFF.

The chain combines TRBV19 with TRBJ2-2; the D gene is possibly TRBD2 (7 bases). Trimming took off 6 bases at V and 0 bases at J, with 11 bases between the two ends. This CDR3 contains 15 residues. Germline assignment: CDR1 LNHDA and CDR2 SQIVND (reference sequence). The CDR3 region has the DNA TGTGCCAGTAGGGGGGGGACATCGAACACCGGGGAGCTGTTTTTT. Amino acids: CASRGGTSNTGELFF.

This chain connects TRBV27 to TRBJ2-2; D gene uncertain. The CDR3 extends over 12 amino acids. Germline values: CDR1 MNHEY, CDR2 SMNVEV (reference sequence). Trimming removed 8 bases from V and 7 bases from J, with 11 bases in between. DNA for the CDR3: TGTGCCAGCTTGGGTGGGCGCGGGGAGCTGTTTTTT. It yields the protein CASLGGRGELFF.

The genes are TRBV3-1 (or the pseudogene TRBV3-2) and TRBJ1-2; the D gene is possibly TRBD1 (5 bases). This CDR3 has 13 residues. CDR1 and CDR2 (germline): LGHDT, YNNKEL (reference sequence). The V gene lost 4 bases and the J gene lost 7 bases, with 13 bases spanning the gap. This CDR3 reads CASSRRGHGGYTF. The CDR3 DNA sequence: TGTGCCAGCAGCCGCAGAGGACATGGTGGCTACACCTTC.

This clone was counted between two and nine times. The chain carries TRBV5-6 and TRBJ1-2, with D unresolved. The germline CDR1 and CDR2 sequences are SGHDT and YYEEEE. Trimming stripped 1 base from V and 4 bases from J, with 5 bases between. The CDR3 consists of 12 residues. The CDR3 reads CASSLNTYGYTF. CDR3 in DNA: TGTGCCAGCAGCTTGAACACCTATGGCTACACCTTC.

The V gene is TRBV7-7, the J gene TRBJ2-5; 7 nucleotides line up with TRBD2. Germline V gene data show CDR1 as SSHAT and CDR2 as FNYEAQ (reference sequence). V trimming: 3 bases; J trimming: 5 bases; junction bases outside the gene matches: 9. This CDR3 has 15 amino acids. The CDR3 sequence is CASSFGAGVGETQYF. Here the CDR3 DNA reads TGTGCCAGCAGCTTCGGGGCGGGGGTCGGGGAGACCCAGTACTTC.

The chain employs TRBV6-6 and TRBJ1-4; D might be TRBD1 (6 bases). Germline V gene data show CDR1 as MNHNY and CDR2 as SVGAGI (reference sequence). Trimming removed 6 bases at V and 5 bases at J, with 19 bases between. The CDR3 runs to 16 residues. The DNA for the CDR3 is TGTGCCAGCAGCCAAACCTCGGGACATACGAATGAAAAACTGTTTTTT. This gives the protein CASSQTSGHTNEKLFF.

The V call is TRBV7-2, the J call TRBJ1-4, with D hard to call. V lost 1 base to trimming and J lost 3 bases, with 6 bases between them. Germline-derived CDR1 and CDR2 are SGHTA and FQGNSA. This CDR3 region has 14 residues. The CDR3 loop reads CASSLVIANEKLFF. The CDR3 bases are TGTGCCAGCAGCTTAGTTATTGCTAATGAAAAACTGTTTTTT.

The gene calls are TRBV3-1 (or the pseudogene TRBV3-2) and TRBJ2-5; TRBD2 matches 7 bases. Germline trimming cut 2 bases from V and 5 bases from J; bases unmatched to any gene: 5. The CDR3 is 14 residues long. Germline V gene sequence: CDR1 LGHDT, CDR2 YNNKEL (reference sequence). The CDR3 DNA sequence: TGTGCCAGCAGCCAAAGAGGGGAGGGCGAGACCCAGTACTTC. Amino acid sequence: CASSQRGEGETQYF.

This chain joins TRBV18 and TRBJ1-1, with D possibly matching TRBD1 (6 bases). The CDR3 spans 14 residues. Germline CDR1 and CDR2: KGHSH and LQKENI. The V end lost 0 bases, the J end lost 7 bases, and 12 bases lay between the germline ends. The CDR3 reads CASSPPGGAGEAFF. For the CDR3, the DNA is TGTGCCAGCTCACCACCAGGGGGGGCCGGTGAAGCTTTCTTT.

The chain carries TRBV27 and TRBJ2-1; TRBD2 matches 11 bases. V dropped 5 bases and J dropped 7; count of bases not matched to a gene: 7. The CDR3 has 15 residues. Germline CDR1 and CDR2: MNHEY and SMNVEV (reference sequence). The CDR3 here is CASSVTSGGRNEQFF. CDR3 nucleotide sequence: TGTGCCAGCAGTGTTACTAGCGGGGGACGAAATGAGCAGTTCTTC.

This clone was counted a few times. The chain has TRBV7-3 and TRBJ2-3; no firm D call. Trimming left V 5 bases short and J 5 bases short, with 11 bases between. This CDR3 spans 13 amino acids. Germline CDR1 and CDR2: SGHTA and FQGTGA. This chain's CDR3 is CASSDSSLDTQYF. The CDR3 DNA reads TGTGCCAGCAGCGATTCTAGTCTAGATACGCAGTATTTT.

The CDR3 DNA is TGCGCCAGCAGTCCCAATCTAGCGGGAGTAATTGAGGTCGGGGAGCTGTTTTTT. This translates into CASSPNLAGVIEVGELFF. The gene calls are TRBV4-1 and TRBJ2-2; 10 positions agree with TRBD2. V gave up 6 bases and J gave up 7 bases; unmatched junction bases: 17. The CDR3 spans 18 residues. Germline V CDR1 and CDR2: MGHRA, YSYEKL.

Only one count was recorded for this clone. The chain links TRBV7-9 to TRBJ2-1, with D tentatively TRBD2 (6 bases). Germline V gene lookup returns CDR1 SEHNR and CDR2 FQNEAQ (reference sequence). The CDR3 has 12 amino acids. V lost 4 bases to trimming and J lost 10 bases, with 11 bases between them. In nucleotides, the CDR3 is TGTGCCAGCAGCTCTGGCGGGGAAGAGCAGTTCTTC. Translation: CASSSGGEEQFF.

V is TRBV4-3 and J is TRBJ1-2; D remains ambiguous. Germline CDR1 LGHNA, CDR2 YSLEER. The CDR3 spans 17 residues. V lost 0 bases and J lost 1, with 15 bases in between. For the CDR3, the DNA is TGCGCCAGCAGCCAAGATCCTCGAGGTTCAGTTAACTATGGCTACACCTTC. It translates to CASSQDPRGSVNYGYTF.